This paragraph reports one T cell receptor (beta chain). The antigen remains unidentified. This sample is drawn from a study of T cell repertoires in ileal Crohn's disease. Method: immunoSEQ multiplex PCR; TCRdb's copy keeps in-frame clones and lacks some. The sample lists 9,000 to 10,000 clones, less than 85% occurring once. General study results and limits: Active smokers at surgery had more clonal expansions than non-smokers.

The germline CDR1 and CDR2 sequences are SGHRS and YFSETQ. The CDR3 has 14 amino acids. Trimming left V 5 bases short and J 1 base short, with 12 bases between. The TCR originated in an adult with Crohn's disease. Sample: ileal tissue. J is TRBJ1-1 and V is TRBV5-1; D is unresolved. The CDR3 coding sequence is TGCGCCAGCAGTGCTCAGGCCGCGAACACTGAAGCTTTCTTT. Its translation is CASSAQAANTEAFF.